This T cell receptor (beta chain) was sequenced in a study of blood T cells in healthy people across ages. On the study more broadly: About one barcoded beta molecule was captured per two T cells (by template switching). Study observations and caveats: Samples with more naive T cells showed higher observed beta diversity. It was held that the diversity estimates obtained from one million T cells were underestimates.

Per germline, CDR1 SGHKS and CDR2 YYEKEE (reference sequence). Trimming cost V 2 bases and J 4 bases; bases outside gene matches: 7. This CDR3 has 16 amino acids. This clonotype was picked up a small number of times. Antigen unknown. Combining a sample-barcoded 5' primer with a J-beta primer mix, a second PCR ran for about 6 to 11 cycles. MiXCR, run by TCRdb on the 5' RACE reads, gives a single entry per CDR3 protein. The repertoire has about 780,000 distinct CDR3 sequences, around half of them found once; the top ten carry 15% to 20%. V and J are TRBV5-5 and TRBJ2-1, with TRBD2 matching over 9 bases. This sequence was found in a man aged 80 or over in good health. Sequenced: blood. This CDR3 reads CASSFSGRGSYNEQFF. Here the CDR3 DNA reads TGTGCCAGCAGCTTTAGCGGGAGAGGTTCGTACAATGAGCAGTTCTTC. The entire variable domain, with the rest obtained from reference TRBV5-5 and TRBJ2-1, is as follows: DAGVTQSPTHLIKTRGQQVTLRCSPISGHKSVSWYQQVLGQGPQFIFQYYEKEERGRGNFPDRFSARQFPNYSSELNVNALLLGDSALYLCASSFSGRGSYNEQFFGPGTRLTVL.